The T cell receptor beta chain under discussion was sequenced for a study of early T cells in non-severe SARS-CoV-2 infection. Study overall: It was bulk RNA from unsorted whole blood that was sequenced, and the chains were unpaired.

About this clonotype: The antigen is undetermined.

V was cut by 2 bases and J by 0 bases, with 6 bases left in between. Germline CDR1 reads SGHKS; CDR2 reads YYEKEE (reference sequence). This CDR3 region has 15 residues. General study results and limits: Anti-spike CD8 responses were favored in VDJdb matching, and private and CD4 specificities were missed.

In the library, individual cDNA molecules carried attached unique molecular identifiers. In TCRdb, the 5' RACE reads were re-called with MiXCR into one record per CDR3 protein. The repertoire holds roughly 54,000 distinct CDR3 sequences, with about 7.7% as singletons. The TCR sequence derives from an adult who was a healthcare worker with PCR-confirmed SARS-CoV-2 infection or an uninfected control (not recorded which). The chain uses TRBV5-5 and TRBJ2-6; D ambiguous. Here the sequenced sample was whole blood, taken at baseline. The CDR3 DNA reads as TGTGCCAGCAGCTTCCGTAGCTCTGGGGCCAACGTCCTGACTTTC. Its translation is CASSFRSSGANVLTF.